One sample yielded the 14 T cell receptor beta chains listed below, sequenced in a study of regulatory T cells in long-lasting Graves disease. The time point denotes: persistent/refractory GD, antithyroid drugs over 5 years with positive TRAb. Scientists built the TCR library using RNA that was extracted from PBMCs. Investigators prepared the TCR beta libraries by applying iRepertoire HTBI primers and Arm-PCR of CDR3 regions. TCRdb reprocessed the multiplex PCR reads via MiXCR and lists one record per CDR3 protein. The sample lists hundreds of thousands of distinct CDR3 sequences, around 30% occurring once. This sample comprised peripheral blood mononuclear cells (PBMCs), obtained when the disease was refractory, from a patient treated with antithyroid drugs. The receptor source for this set is a female donor with Graves disease.

This clonotype was found a few times. The V and J genes are TRBV28 and TRBJ2-1, with D uncertain. This CDR3 region has 13 residues. Germline CDR1 reads MDHEN; CDR2 reads SYDVKM. The V gene lost 5 bases and the J gene lost 3 bases, with 8 bases spanning the gap. The CDR3 protein is CASSPTSYNEQFF. The CDR3 nucleotides are TGTGCCAGCAGTCCGACAAGCTACAATGAGCAGTTCTTC.

The chain is built from TRBV12-3 or TRBV12-4 and TRBJ2-7; D is ambiguous. The V and J ends lost 4 bases and 5 bases respectively, with 9 bases between them. The CDR3 sequence is 12 residues long. CDR3 amino acids: CASSSTTHEQYF. The CDR3 DNA is TGTGCCAGCAGTTCGACCACACACGAGCAGTACTTC.

The chain has TRBV7-2 and TRBJ2-5, with D hard to call. CDR3 size: 14 residues. CDR1 SGHTA and CDR2 FQGNSA come from the germline V gene. The V end was cut by 1 base, the J end by 9 bases, with 15 bases between. CDR3 protein: CASSLDRAYGAQYF. CDR3 nucleotides: TGTGCCAGCAGCTTAGATCGGGCCTATGGGGCCCAGTACTTC. The full variable domain, rest sourced from reference TRBV7-2 and TRBJ2-5, is GAGVSQSPSNKVTEKGKDVELRCDPISGHTALYWYRQSLGQGLEFLIYFQGNSAPDKSGLPSDRFSAERTGGSVSTLTIQRTQQEDSAVYLCASSLDRAYGAQYFGPGTRLLVL.

This clonotype was recorded many times. The chain combines TRBV12-3 or TRBV12-4 with TRBJ1-6; no reliable D call. Trimming pared 5 bases from V and 3 bases from J, leaving 8 bases between. The CDR3 covers 14 residues. The CDR3 region has the DNA TGTGCCAGCAGTCTTCAGAACTATAATTCACCCCTCCACTTT. As protein: CASSLQNYNSPLHF.

The chain links TRBV6-1 to TRBJ1-1; D not resolved. V lost 8 bases, J lost 4 bases, and 20 bases lay in between. Germline values: CDR1 MNHNS, CDR2 SASEGT. This CDR3 contains 15 residues. The CDR3 reads CASDPGPAGSTEAFF. As DNA, the CDR3 is TGTGCCAGCGACCCCGGACCCGCCGGGAGCACTGAAGCTTTCTTT.

This rearrangement joins TRBV27 to TRBJ2-7; maybe TRBD1 (6 bases). V lost 3 bases, J lost 7 bases, and 13 bases lay in between. This CDR3 is 13 amino acids long. Germline assignment: CDR1 MNHEY and CDR2 SMNVEV (reference sequence). CDR3 DNA sequence: TGTGCCAGCAGTTTCAGGGGCTGGGGGGAGCAGTACTTC. This translates into CASSFRGWGEQYF.

The sample holds a few counts of this clonotype. The chain uses TRBV11-1 and TRBJ2-5; no clear D gene. The CDR3 consists of 13 residues. The germline V gene has CDR1 SGHAT and CDR2 FQDESV (reference sequence). V lost 5 bases to trimming and J lost 3 bases, with 10 bases between them. The chain's CDR3 is CASSQFKEETQYF. In nucleotides, the CDR3 is TGTGCCAGCAGCCAGTTCAAGGAAGAGACCCAGTACTTC.

This clonotype showed up many times. This chain connects TRBV18 to TRBJ1-6; no firm D call. The CDR3 runs 14 residues. The germline gives CDR1 KGHSH, CDR2 LQKENI. Between the trimmed V and J ends, which lost 4 bases and 14 bases, there was a span of 18 bases. The CDR3 DNA is TGTGCCAGCTCACTCCGGGGAGCTTCTCATACCCTCCACTTT. Residues: CASSLRGASHTLHF.

This clonotype was observed a handful of times. The genes are TRBV3-1 and TRBJ2-7; no clear D. Trimming cost V 1 base and J 3 bases, with 10 bases left between them. Per the germline V gene, CDR1 is LGHDT and CDR2 is YNNKEL (reference sequence). The CDR3 runs to 14 residues. Here the CDR3 reads CASSQVLTHYEQYF. The CDR3 DNA reads TGTGCCAGCAGCCAAGTACTGACTCACTACGAGCAGTACTTC.

This clonotype has ten or more counts. The J gene is TRBJ2-5, the V gene TRBV20-1; D is undetermined. The germline V gene has CDR1 DFQATT and CDR2 SNEGSKA (reference sequence). The CDR3 has 12 amino acids. Trimming pared 1 base from V and 4 bases from J, leaving 7 bases between. The CDR3 DNA is TGCAGTGCTAGAGTGGGTGGAGAGACCCAGTACTTC. It is translated as CSARVGGETQYF.

This clonotype came up a few times. The rearrangement joins TRBV2 to TRBJ2-4, with a possible D match to TRBD1 (5 bases). The CDR3 sequence is 14 residues long. V lost 6 bases and J lost 0, with 9 bases in between. The germline CDR1 and CDR2 sequences are SNHLY and FYNNEI. The CDR3 sequence is CASRTGLAKNIQYF. Here the CDR3 DNA reads TGTGCCAGCAGAACAGGATTAGCCAAAAACATTCAGTACTTC.

This chain joins TRBV6-1 and TRBJ1-4; 8 nucleotides line up with TRBD1. Germline V CDR1 and CDR2: MNHNS, SASEGT. This CDR3 spans 15 amino acids. J gave up 5 bases and V 4 bases, and 6 bases lay outside the gene matches. Here the CDR3 reads CASSVRGQANEKLFF. In DNA form, the CDR3 reads TGTGCCAGCAGTGTACGGGGACAGGCAAATGAAAAACTGTTTTTT.

The chain employs TRBV6-1 and TRBJ2-7, with D perhaps TRBD1 (5 bases). This CDR3 spans 14 amino acids. V shed 3 bases and J shed 0 bases, with 9 bases lying between them. Looked up from germline, CDR1 is MNHNS and CDR2 is SASEGT. In DNA form, the CDR3 reads TGTGCCAGCAGTGAGGACACCTCCTCCTACGAGCAGTACTTC. Protein sequence: CASSEDTSSYEQYF.

This chain uses TRBV5-1 with TRBJ1-1; 7 nucleotides agree with TRBD1. The CDR3 loop spans 13 amino acids. CDR1 is SGHRS, CDR2 YFSETQ, per germline. V shed 8 bases, J shed 4 bases, and the junction held 8 bases outside the gene matches. CDR3 sequence (DNA): TGCGCCAGAGGCCCCAGGGGGGGCACTGAAGCTTTCTTT. Protein sequence: CARGPRGGTEAFF.